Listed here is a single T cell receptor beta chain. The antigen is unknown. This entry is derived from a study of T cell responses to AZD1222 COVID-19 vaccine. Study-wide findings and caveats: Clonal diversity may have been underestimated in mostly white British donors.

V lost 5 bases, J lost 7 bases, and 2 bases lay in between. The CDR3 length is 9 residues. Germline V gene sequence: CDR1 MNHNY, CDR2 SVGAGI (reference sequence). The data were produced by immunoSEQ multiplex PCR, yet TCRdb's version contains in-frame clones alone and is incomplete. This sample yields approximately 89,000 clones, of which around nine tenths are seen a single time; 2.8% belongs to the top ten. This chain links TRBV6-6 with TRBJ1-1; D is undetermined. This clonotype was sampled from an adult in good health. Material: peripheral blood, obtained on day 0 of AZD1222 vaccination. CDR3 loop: CASSSEAFF. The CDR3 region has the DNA TGTGCCAGCAGTAGTGAAGCTTTCTTT.